The sequence of this T cell receptor beta chain was determined in a study of OX40 agonist ivuxolimab in advanced cancers. The wider study: Patients received ivuxolimab, an agonistic anti-OX40 (CD134) antibody. Patients receiving dose escalation had hepatocellular carcinoma, melanoma, renal cell or head and neck cancer. Treatment received earlier with anti-PD-1, anti-PD-L1 or anti-CTLA-4 agents was allowed, and around 40% had some. General study points: Compared with CD4+, CD8+ T cells on average had more expanded clones.

Profiled with immunoSEQ multiplex PCR; TCRdb holds only in-frame clones, not every one. The sample yields about 24,000 clones, roughly 93% seen once. Regarding this clone: As yet, its antigen is unknown.

The CDR3 runs 18 residues. Germline lookup yields CDR1 SGHTA and CDR2 FQGTGA. V was clipped by 5 bases and J by 1 base; unmatched bases: 13. The receptor was isolated from an adult with an advanced solid tumor such as melanoma, head and neck, liver or kidney cancer. The chain has TRBV7-3 and TRBJ2-4; 8 bases fit TRBD1. The source material was CD4+ or CD8+ T cells sorted from blood, sampled in a trial of the OX40 agonist ivuxolimab. This CDR3 reads CASSRTGSQGVAKNIQYF. In DNA, the CDR3 is TGTGCCAGCAGCCGGACCGGTTCACAGGGGGTGGCCAAAAACATTCAGTACTTC. The variable domain in full, with the rest retrieved from reference TRBV7-3 and TRBJ2-4, is GAGVSQTPSNKVTEKGKYVELRCDPISGHTALYWYRQSLGQGPEFLIYFQGTGAADDSGLPNDRFFAVRPEGSVSTLKIQRTERGDSAVYLCASSRTGSQGVAKNIQYFGAGTRLSVL.